The clone carrying this T cell receptor (beta chain) was detected ten times or more. This sample is drawn from a study of T cell repertoires in cytomegalovirus infection. TCRdb itself ran the reads through MiXCR, one entry per CDR3 protein. The table includes 500,000 or so distinct CDR3 sequences, more than 15% detected once. CDR1 MDHEN and CDR2 SYDVKM come from the germline V gene. V was shortened by 3 bases and J by 8 bases, with 22 bases between the two germline ends. This CDR3 comprises 16 residues. The clonotype was recovered from a human donor in good health (CMV status not recorded). Some clones in this sample may be carry-over from other donors' samples. The sequenced sample consisted of CD8+ T cells from PBMCs. V usage is TRBV28 and J usage is TRBJ1-2; D is ambiguous. For the CDR3, the DNA is TGTGCCAGCAGTTTTTTCCGCTCCGCCCCCCCTGAGGGCTACACCTTC. Protein: CASSFFRSAPPEGYTF.